Shown below are 10 T cell receptor beta chains from a single sample sequenced in a study of Ad26.COV2.S vaccination and SARS-CoV-2 variants. Sequencing used immunoSEQ multiplex PCR; TCRdb keeps in-frame clones, though not all of them. The sample has hundreds of thousands of clones, about 91% seen once. Treatment here: 15 to 20 received Ad26.COV2.S at low or high dose, single or two shots; several received placebo; per-sample allocation not given. Sample collection was performed on day 63 after the first vaccine or placebo injection. This specimen was peripheral blood, taken in a trial of Ad26.COV2.S vaccine versus placebo. The source is a person between 18 and 65 years old who received the Ad26.COV2.S COVID-19 vaccine or a placebo.

The rearrangement links TRBV6-2 or TRBV6-3 to TRBJ1-2; D gene unclear. The V and J ends lost 2 bases and 7 bases respectively, with 11 bases between them. Germline V lookup: CDR1 MNHEY, CDR2 SVGEGT. CDR3 length: 13 residues. The CDR3 nucleotides read TGTGCCAGCAGTTACGGAGAAATGTCTGGCTACACCTTC. Protein: CASSYGEMSGYTF.

This sequence joins TRBV10-3 and TRBJ1-5; no clear D. This CDR3 has 11 residues. CDR1 ENHRY and CDR2 SYGVKD come from the germline V gene. V dropped 7 bases and J dropped 4 bases, with 5 bases sitting between them. The CDR3 DNA sequence: TGTGCCATCAAAGGAAATCAGCCCCAGCATTTT. This codes for CAIKGNQPQHF.

This clone appeared once. V is TRBV30 and J is TRBJ1-2; 7 bases fit TRBD1. The CDR3 runs to 13 residues. The germline V gene has CDR1 GTSNPN and CDR2 SVGIG (reference sequence). V shed 1 base, J shed 5 bases, and the junction held 4 bases outside the gene matches. The CDR3 spells CAWSGGTAYGYTF. As DNA, the CDR3 is TGTGCCTGGAGTGGCGGGACAGCTTATGGCTACACCTTC.

This clone was seen only a few times. The CDR3 bases are TGTGCCAGCAGCTTACTGGCTAGGGATAACGGGGGCTACACCTTC. Its protein is CASSLLARDNGGYTF. V is TRBV7-9 and J is TRBJ1-2; D not resolved. The V end lost 2 bases, the J end lost 8 bases, and 18 bases lay between the germline ends. Germline V gene data show CDR1 as SEHNR and CDR2 as FQNEAQ (reference sequence). The length of the CDR3 is 15 residues.

The chain links TRBV6-2 or TRBV6-3 to TRBJ1-6, with D uncertain. The CDR3 totals 16 residues. Trimming stripped 0 bases from V and 8 bases from J, with 14 bases between. In germline, CDR1 is MNHEY, CDR2 SVGEGT. Here the CDR3 reads CASSYSDALGYSPLHF. DNA of the CDR3: TGTGCCAGCAGTTACTCCGACGCCCTGGGGTATTCACCCCTCCACTTT.

The rearrangement joins TRBV12-5 to TRBJ2-2, with a tentative D call TRBD1 (5 bases). The CDR3 spans 15 residues. V gave up 4 bases and J gave up 7 bases, with 16 bases separating them. Looked up from germline, CDR1 is LGHNT and CDR2 is FRNRAP. The CDR3 protein is CASGSSPDSHGELFF. CDR3 nucleotides: TGTGCTAGTGGTTCCTCACCAGACAGTCACGGGGAGCTGTTTTTT.

As concerns this clone: One junction end does not reproduce the germline sequence, and a read error may be involved. This chain connects TRBV12-3 or TRBV12-4 to TRBJ1-2; TRBD1 matches at 7 bases. The CDR3 runs 11 residues. CDR3 sequence (DNA): TGTGCCAGCAGGCAACAGGGGAGCTTCTTCTTC. It translates to CASRQQGSFFF.

This clone occurred once. The chain carries TRBV25-1 and TRBJ2-7; perhaps D is TRBD1 or TRBD2 (5 bases each). Trimming removed 2 bases from V and 9 bases from J, with 20 bases in between. The germline gives CDR1 MGHDK, CDR2 SYGVNS. CDR3 length: 15 amino acids. The chain's CDR3 is CASSETGTGRVVQYF. CDR3 coding DNA: TGTGCCAGCAGTGAAACCGGGACGGGTCGGGTCGTGCAGTACTTC.

The chain is built from TRBV5-5 and TRBJ2-3; D not resolved. Germline lookup yields CDR1 SGHKS and CDR2 YYEKEE (reference sequence). Between the trimmed V and J ends, which lost 0 bases and 6 bases, there was a span of 8 bases. The CDR3 spans 13 residues. CDR3 amino acids: CASSLERRDTQYF. In DNA form, the CDR3 reads TGTGCCAGCAGCTTGGAGCGAAGGGATACGCAGTATTTT.

The chain combines TRBV7-2 with TRBJ2-5, with D perhaps TRBD1 (5 bases). The CDR3 covers 14 residues. Trimming removed 2 bases from V and 2 bases from J, with 9 bases in between. CDR1 and CDR2 (germline): SGHTA, FQGNSA. In nucleotides, the CDR3 is TGTGCCAGCAGCTTAAATTCAGGGCAAGAGACCCAGTACTTC. It is translated as CASSLNSGQETQYF.